This T cell receptor (beta chain) was profiled in a study of identical twins. A single record per CDR3 protein comes from TCRdb applying MiXCR to the 5' RACE reads. Of 1.5 million to 2 million distinct CDR3 sequences in the sample, under 35% were seen once. This clonotype has a handful of counts. Its antigen is not known. The CDR3 has 16 residues. Germline loops: CDR1 SGHRS, CDR2 YFSETQ. J lost 2 bases, V lost 3 bases, and 9 bases had no gene match. Every one of the donors was a healthy Caucasian. Findings and limits, study-wide: Cord blood beta clonotypes present at high abundance carried fewer insertions; no such pattern appeared in memory repertoires. Beta out-of-frame sequences displayed a weaker excess of sharing between twins.

This chain joins TRBV5-1 and TRBJ2-7; 9 bases line up with TRBD1. The sequence derives from a newborn girl in good health. The sequencing sample was made of cord blood. CDR3 bases: TGCGCCAGCAGCTCGAAGATGGACAGGGGCCCCTACGAGCAGTACTTC. It yields the protein CASSSKMDRGPYEQYF.